The present TCR beta chain was sequenced within a study of T-cell memory formation after mild COVID-19. 5'RACE primed at constant segments yielded TCR alpha and TCR beta cDNA libraries bearing sample barcodes and UMIs. One entry per CDR3 protein, called by TCRdb with MiXCR from the 5' RACE reads. The top ten hold under 25% of the sample, which has under 300,000 distinct CDR3 sequences, approximately 9% seen once. Germline lookup yields CDR1 SQVTM and CDR2 ANQGSEA. Trimming cost V 4 bases and J 6 bases, with 11 bases left between them. The CDR3 covers 12 residues. This clonotype was counted only a few times. Its antigen is currently unknown. Study outcomes and limitations: Mainly in CM and EM were contracting CD4+ clones; CD8+ were in EMRA. A second wave expanding day 15 to 37 was CD4+-biased; contracting clones were balanced. Pre-infection memory already had some responding clones, implying cross-reactive memory joined.

The sequence was obtained from a man aged 18 to 30 who had mild COVID-19 (a few samples of this study predate the infection). Cell type and time point are not known. The sequencing input was PBMCs or a T cell subset sorted from them (not recorded which). The V call is TRBV29-1, the J call TRBJ2-3; D is undetermined. CDR3 protein: CSVVFSGDTQYF. The CDR3 DNA follows: TGCAGCGTTGTCTTTTCCGGCGATACGCAGTATTTT.